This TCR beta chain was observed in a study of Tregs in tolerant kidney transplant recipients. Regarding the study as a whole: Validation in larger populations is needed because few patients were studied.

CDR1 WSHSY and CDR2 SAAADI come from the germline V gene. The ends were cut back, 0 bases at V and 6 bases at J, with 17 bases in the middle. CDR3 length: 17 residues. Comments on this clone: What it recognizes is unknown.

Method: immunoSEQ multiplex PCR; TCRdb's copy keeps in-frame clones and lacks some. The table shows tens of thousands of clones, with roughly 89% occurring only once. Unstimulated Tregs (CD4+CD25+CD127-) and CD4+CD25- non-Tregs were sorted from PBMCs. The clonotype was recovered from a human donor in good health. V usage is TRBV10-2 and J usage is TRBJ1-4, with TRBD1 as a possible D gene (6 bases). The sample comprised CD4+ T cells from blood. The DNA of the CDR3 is TGCGCCAGCAGTGAGTCTCGGAGGGGGTATGGGGATGAAAAACTGTTTTTT. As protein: CASSESRRGYGDEKLFF.